The text below deals with one T cell receptor beta chain. The sample belongs to a study of shared T cell receptors in the human thymus. The table came from immunoSEQ multiplex PCR; TCRdb's copy has only in-frame clones and leaves some out. Of 500,000 to 850,000 clones listed, 80% to 90% are singletons. Trimming cost V 5 bases and J 7 bases, with 15 bases left between them. Germline V gene lookup returns CDR1 SQVTM and CDR2 ANQGSEA. CDR3 length: 13 amino acids. Separately, the same data were catalogued under a study of human thymus T cells. From that study: The study used thymus tissue resected during corrective heart surgery.

Material for sequencing was thymocytes. The genes are TRBV29-1 and TRBJ1-5, with D perhaps TRBD1 (5 bases). The sequence was obtained from a boy under two years old with a congenital heart defect. The CDR3 region has the DNA TGCAGCGTTCCGGGCCCGGGGGGACAGCCCCAGCATTTT. Translation gives CSVPGPGGQPQHF.